The T cell receptor beta chain under discussion was sequenced for a study of T cell responses to AZD1222 COVID-19 vaccine. This CDR3 is built from 16 residues. Between the trimmed V and J ends, which lost 3 bases and 7 bases, there was a span of 22 bases. Germline V gene data show CDR1 as KGHSH and CDR2 as LQKENI. Assay used: immunoSEQ multiplex PCR; TCRdb lists only in-frame clones, some missing. The repertoire holds 140,000 or so clones, more than 80% seen once, with roughly 1.7% in the top ten. The genes are TRBV18 and TRBJ2-7; D might be TRBD1 (5 bases). The receptor was derived from an adult in good health. The sample in question was peripheral blood, obtained on day 0 of AZD1222 vaccination. The CDR3 region is CASSPFFDQGTLEQYF. DNA for the CDR3: TGTGCCAGCTCACCCTTTTTTGATCAGGGAACCTTGGAGCAGTACTTC.